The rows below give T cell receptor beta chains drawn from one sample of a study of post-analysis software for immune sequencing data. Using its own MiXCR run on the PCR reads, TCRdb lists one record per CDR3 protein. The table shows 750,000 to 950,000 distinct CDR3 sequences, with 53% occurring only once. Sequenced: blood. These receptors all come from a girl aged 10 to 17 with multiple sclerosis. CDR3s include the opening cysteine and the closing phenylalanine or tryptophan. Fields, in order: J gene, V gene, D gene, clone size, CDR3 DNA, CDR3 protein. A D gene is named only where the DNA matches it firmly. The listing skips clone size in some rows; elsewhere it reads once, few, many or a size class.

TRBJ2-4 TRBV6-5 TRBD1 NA TGTGCCAGCGCCCAGGGGACAGTAGCCAAAAACATTCAGTACTTC CASAQGTVAKNIQYF
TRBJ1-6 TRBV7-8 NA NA TGTGCCAGCAGCCCCAGTCATACGAGCTCCTATAATTCACCCCTCCACTTT CASSPSHTSSYNSPLHF
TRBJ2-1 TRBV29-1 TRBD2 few TGCAGCGTTAAGACTAGCGGGCCAGGCAATGAGCAGTTCTTC CSVKTSGPGNEQFF
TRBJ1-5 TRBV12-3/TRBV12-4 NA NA TGTGCCAGCAGAGAAGGGGGCAATCAGCCCCAGCATTTT CASREGGNQPQHF
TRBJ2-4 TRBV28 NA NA TGTGCCAGCAGTTTGAGAGAGTCTCTAGCCAAAAGCATTCAGTACTTC CASSLRESLAKSIQYF
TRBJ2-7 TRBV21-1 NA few TGTGCCAGCAGGGGGGATGACAGGGTCTACGAGCAGTACTTC CASRGDDRVYEQYF
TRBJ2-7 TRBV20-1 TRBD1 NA TGCAGTGCCTATGGACAGGGCACCCTCTACGAGCAGTACTTC CSAYGQGTLYEQYF
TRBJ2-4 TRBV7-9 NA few TGTGCCAGCAGCTTCCCGGGCGGATCAAACATTCAGTACTTC CASSFPGGSNIQYF
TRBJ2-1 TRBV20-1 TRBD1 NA TGCAGTGCCAGGGGGCCGCTCTCCAATGAGCAGTTCTTC CSARGPLSNEQFF
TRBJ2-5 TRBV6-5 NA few TGTGCCAGCAGTTACTCGCAACTCCTACAAGAGACCCAGTACTTC CASSYSQLLQETQYF
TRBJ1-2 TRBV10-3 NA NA TGTGCCAACGGGGGCAGTCTCTATGGCTACACCTTC CANGGSLYGYTF
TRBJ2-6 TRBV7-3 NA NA TGTGCCAGCAGCTTGGCGGGCAGAAGCTTCTCTGGGGCCAACGTCCTGACTTTC CASSLAGRSFSGANVLTF
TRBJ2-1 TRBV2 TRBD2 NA TGTGCCAGCAGTACCAGACTAGCGGGAGAATGGAACAATGAGCAGTTCTTC CASSTRLAGEWNNEQFF
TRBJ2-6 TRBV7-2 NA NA TGTGCCAGCGGCCCCACAGGGTCTGGGGCCAACGTCCTGACTTTC CASGPTGSGANVLTF
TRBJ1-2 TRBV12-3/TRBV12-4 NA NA TGTGCCAGCAGTTTAGCCGGGGGGTTCTCAGGGTATGGCTACACCTTC CASSLAGGFSGYGYTF
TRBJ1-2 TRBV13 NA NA TGTGCCAGCAGCTGGTCGGGACAAGTTAACTATGGCTACACCTTC CASSWSGQVNYGYTF
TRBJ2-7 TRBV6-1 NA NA TGTGCCAGCAGTGATCTATTCTCCTACGAGCAGTACTTC CASSDLFSYEQYF
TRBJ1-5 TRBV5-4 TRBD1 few TGTGCCAGCAGCTTGGGGGGGGGACAGACCATAGGTCAGCCCCAGCATTTT CASSLGGGQTIGQPQHF